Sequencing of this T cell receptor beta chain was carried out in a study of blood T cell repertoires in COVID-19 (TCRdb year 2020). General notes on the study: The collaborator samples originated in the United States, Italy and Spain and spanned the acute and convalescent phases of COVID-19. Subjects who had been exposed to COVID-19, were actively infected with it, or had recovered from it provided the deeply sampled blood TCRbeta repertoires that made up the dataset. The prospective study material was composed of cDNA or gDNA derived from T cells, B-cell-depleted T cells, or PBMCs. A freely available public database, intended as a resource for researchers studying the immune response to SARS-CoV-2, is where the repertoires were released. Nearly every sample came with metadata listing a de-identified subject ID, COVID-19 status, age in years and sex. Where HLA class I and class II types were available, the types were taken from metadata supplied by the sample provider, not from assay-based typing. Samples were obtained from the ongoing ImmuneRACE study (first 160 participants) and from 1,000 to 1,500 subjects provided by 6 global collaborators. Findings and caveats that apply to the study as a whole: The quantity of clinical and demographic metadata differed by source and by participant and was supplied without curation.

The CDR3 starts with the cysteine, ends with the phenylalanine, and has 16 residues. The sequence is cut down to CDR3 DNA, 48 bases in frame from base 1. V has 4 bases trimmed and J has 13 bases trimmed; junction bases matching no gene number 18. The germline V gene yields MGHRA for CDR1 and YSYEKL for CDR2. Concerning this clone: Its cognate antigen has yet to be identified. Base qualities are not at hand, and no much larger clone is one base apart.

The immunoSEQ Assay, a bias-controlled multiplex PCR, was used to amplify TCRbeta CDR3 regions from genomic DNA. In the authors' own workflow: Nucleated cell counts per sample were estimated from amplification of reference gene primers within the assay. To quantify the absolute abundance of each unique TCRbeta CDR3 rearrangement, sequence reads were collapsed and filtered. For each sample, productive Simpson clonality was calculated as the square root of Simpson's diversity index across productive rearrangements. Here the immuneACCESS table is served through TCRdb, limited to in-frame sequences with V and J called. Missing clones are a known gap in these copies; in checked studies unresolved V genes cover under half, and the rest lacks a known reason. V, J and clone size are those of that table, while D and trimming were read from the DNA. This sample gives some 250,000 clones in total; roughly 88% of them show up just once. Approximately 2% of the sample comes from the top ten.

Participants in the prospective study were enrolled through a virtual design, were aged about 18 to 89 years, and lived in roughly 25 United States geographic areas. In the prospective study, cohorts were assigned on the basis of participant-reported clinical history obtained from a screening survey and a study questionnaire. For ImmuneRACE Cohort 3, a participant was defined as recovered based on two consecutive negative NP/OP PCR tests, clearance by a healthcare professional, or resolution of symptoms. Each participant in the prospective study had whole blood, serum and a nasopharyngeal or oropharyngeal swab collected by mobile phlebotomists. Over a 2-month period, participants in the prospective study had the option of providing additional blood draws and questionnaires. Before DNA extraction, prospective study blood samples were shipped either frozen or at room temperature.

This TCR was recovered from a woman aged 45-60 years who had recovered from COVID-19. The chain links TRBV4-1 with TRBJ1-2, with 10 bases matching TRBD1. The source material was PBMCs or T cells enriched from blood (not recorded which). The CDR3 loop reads CASSLRQGAEVPLLTF. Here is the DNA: TGCGCCAGCAGCCTCCGACAGGGGGCGGAGGTACCTCTTCTCACCTTC.